Listed below are T cell receptor beta chains from one sample, sequenced in a study of T-cell memory formation after mild COVID-19. TCRdb fed the 5' RACE reads into MiXCR, producing one record per CDR3 protein. Of approximately 350,000 distinct CDR3 sequences in the sample, about 15% were seen once. Sequences were obtained from PBMCs or a T cell subset sorted from them (not recorded which). These receptors came from a man younger than 35 who had mild COVID-19 (a few samples of this study predate the infection). Cell type and time point are not known. The CDR3 runs from the conserved cysteine through the conserved F or W. The D gene is left open where the match is weak. Some rows mark clone size as missing; the rest say once, few, many or name a class of expanded clone.

clone size	V gene	D gene	J gene	CDR3 protein	CDR3 DNA
NA	TRBV28	NA	TRBJ2-3	CASRRERSTDTQYF	TGTGCCAGCAGGAGAGAGCGTTCGACAGATACGCAGTATTTT
NA	TRBV29-1	TRBD2	TRBJ2-5	CSVEDTGGTQETQYF	TGCAGCGTTGAAGATACCGGGGGGACCCAAGAGACCCAGTACTTC
NA	TRBV7-9	NA	TRBJ2-7	CASSPLSPYEQYF	TGTGCCAGCAGCCCCTTATCCCCCTACGAGCAGTACTTC
few	TRBV9	TRBD2	TRBJ2-3	CASSAHRLAGLDTQYF	TGTGCCAGCAGCGCCCACCGACTAGCGGGGCTGGATACGCAGTATTTT
few	TRBV20-1	NA	TRBJ2-3	CSASGTDTQYF	TGCAGTGCTAGCGGCACAGATACGCAGTATTTT
many	TRBV12-3/TRBV12-4	TRBD2	TRBJ2-2	CASEFLGLGLTGELFF	TGTGCCAGCGAGTTCCTAGGACTAGGCCTTACCGGGGAGCTGTTTTTT
few	TRBV20-1	TRBD1	TRBJ1-5	CSARVLGTGNQPQHF	TGCAGTGCTAGGGTACTAGGGACAGGGAATCAGCCCCAGCATTTT
few	TRBV15	NA	TRBJ1-4	CATSSDYGQRVHEKLFF	TGTGCCACCAGCAGCGACTACGGACAGCGAGTTCATGAAAAACTGTTTTTT
few	TRBV7-9	NA	TRBJ2-1	CASSPRVSYNEQFF	TGTGCCAGCAGCCCCAGGGTCTCCTACAATGAGCAGTTCTTC
NA	TRBV21-1	NA	TRBJ2-3	CASSTSRGAGTDTQYF	TGTGCCAGCAGCACCTCCCGCGGGGCAGGCACAGATACGCAGTATTTT
NA	TRBV19	NA	TRBJ2-1	CASMMGDEQFF	TGTGCCAGTATGATGGGGGACGAGCAGTTCTTC
many	TRBV5-1	NA	TRBJ2-1	CASSFLGADSYNEQFF	TGCGCCAGCAGCTTTTTGGGGGCGGACTCCTACAATGAGCAGTTCTTC
few	TRBV7-2	NA	TRBJ1-1	CASSLGTESYTEAFF	TGTGCCAGCAGCTTAGGGACGGAGTCTTACACTGAAGCTTTCTTT
NA	TRBV20-1	NA	TRBJ2-2	CSAGRAIINTGELFF	TGCAGTGCTGGCCGGGCCATAATTAACACCGGGGAGCTGTTTTTT
few	TRBV10-3	NA	TRBJ1-2	CAISESKTGGGYTF	TGTGCCATCAGTGAGTCTAAGACAGGAGGAGGCTACACCTTC
many	TRBV19	NA	TRBJ1-2	CASSPDGSYGYTF	TGTGCCAGTAGCCCCGACGGATCCTATGGCTACACCTTC
NA	TRBV10-3	NA	TRBJ1-4	CAIGTAQGKLFF	TGTGCCATCGGAACAGCCCAGGGAAAACTGTTTTTT
few	TRBV4-1	NA	TRBJ2-1	CASSQADRGADNEQFF	TGCGCCAGCAGCCAAGCCGATAGGGGTGCAGACAATGAGCAGTTCTTC
NA	TRBV12-3/TRBV12-4	NA	TRBJ2-1	CASSLFLPPWDEQFF	TGTGCCAGCAGTTTATTTCTACCGCCTTGGGATGAGCAGTTCTTC
once	TRBV5-1	TRBD1	TRBJ1-3	CASSPGQGNRNTIYF	TGCGCCAGCAGCCCGGGACAGGGGAATAGAAACACCATATATTTT
few	TRBV12-3/TRBV12-4	NA	TRBJ1-2	CASVAISNYGYTF	TGTGCCAGCGTTGCCATTTCTAACTATGGCTACACCTTC
few	TRBV3-1	NA	TRBJ1-4	CASSRGGYEKLFF	TGTGCCAGCAGCCGCGGAGGCTATGAAAAACTGTTTTTT
few	TRBV12-3/TRBV12-4	NA	TRBJ1-5	CASSSTRDQRNQPQHF	TGTGCCAGCAGTTCTACGCGAGATCAGAGGAATCAGCCCCAGCATTTT
few	TRBV27	TRBD2	TRBJ2-3	CASSRTRASGTSGTDTQYF	TGTGCCAGCAGTCGCACTAGGGCTTCCGGGACTAGCGGCACAGATACGCAGTATTTT
NA	TRBV2	TRBD2	TRBJ2-1	CASSAGTRGNEQFF	TGTGCCAGCAGCGCCGGGACTAGGGGCAATGAGCAGTTCTTC
NA	TRBV6-6	TRBD2	TRBJ2-7	CASSYCSGGACEQYF	TGTGCCAGCAGTTACTGTAGCGGGGGGGCCTGCGAGCAGTACTTC
NA	TRBV7-9	NA	TRBJ1-1	CASSSYRELRNTEAFF	TGTGCCAGCAGCTCCTACAGGGAATTGAGGAACACTGAAGCTTTCTTT
few	TRBV10-3	TRBD1	TRBJ2-7	CAIRDSRGQIHEQYF	TGTGCCATCAGAGACTCCAGGGGGCAGATCCACGAGCAGTACTTC
NA	TRBV5-6	TRBD1	TRBJ2-7	CASSFRGFYEQYF	TGTGCCAGCAGCTTCAGGGGGTTCTACGAGCAGTACTTC
many	TRBV6-5	TRBD1	TRBJ2-3	CASRQGWSTDTQYF	TGTGCCAGCAGACAGGGGTGGAGCACAGATACGCAGTATTTT
NA	TRBV4-1	NA	TRBJ1-2	CASSQAPGSNYGYTF	TGCGCCAGCAGCCAAGCCCCGGGATCAAACTATGGCTACACCTTC